This TCR beta chain was recovered during a study of beta chain features in type 1 diabetes. Only one heparinised blood draw was taken per donor, and its volume averaged around 110 mL. Sorted CD4+ subsets: naive, central memory, regulatory, stem cell-like memory (CD45RO/CCR7/CD25/CD127/CD95/CD27 panel). cDNA synthesis used the whole RNA isolate, giving expressed TCRB sequences. Generated by immunoSEQ multiplex PCR, the TCRdb table keeps only in-frame clones and is missing some. The sample shows over 650,000 clones, over 11% of them seen only once. The CDR3 contains 16 residues. Deletions cut 4 bases from V and 0 bases from J, with 15 bases between. From germline, CDR1 is SGDLS and CDR2 YYNGEE. Comments on this clone: The antigen is unknown.

The study's findings and limits: The study found moderately but significantly shorter TCRB CDR3s in all four CD4+ subsets of Type 1 diabetes patients. Cells that show high TCR expression could be over-represented by cDNA sequencing.

Sequenced sample: naive CD4+ T cells from blood. V usage is TRBV9 and J usage is TRBJ2-3; weak D call: TRBD1 (6 bases). This sequence originates from a man aged 18 to 30 with type 1 diabetes. The CDR3 sequence is CASSRQVPTSTDTQYF. Written as DNA, the CDR3 is TGTGCCAGCAGCCGACAGGTTCCCACTAGCACAGATACGCAGTATTTT.